Sequencing of this TCR beta chain was carried out in a study of blood T cell repertoires in COVID-19. Study-wide context: PBMCs, B-cell-depleted T cells, or T cells provided the cDNA or gDNA that made up the material.

Original handling: By means of reference gene primer amplification, nucleated cell counts were estimated. Data came from immunoSEQ multiplex PCR; TCRdb stores just in-frame clones and leaves some out. V and J calls and clone size are given by that table; D and trimming were obtained from the DNA. Counted here are around 110,000 clones, around 78% occurring once; the ten biggest clones make up 2% to 2.5%. Trimming stripped 4 bases from V and 3 bases from J, with 11 bases between. The CDR3 sequence is 13 residues long. Germline assignment: CDR1 SGHKS and CDR2 YYEKEE (reference sequence). The sequencing input was peripheral blood. The chain has TRBV5-5 and TRBJ2-7, with D uncertain. The clonotype was recovered from a man younger than 40 with acute or convalescent COVID-19. CDR3 bases: TGTGCCAGCAGCACTGATCCGTACTACGAGCAGTACGTC. Translation: CASSTDPYYEQYV.